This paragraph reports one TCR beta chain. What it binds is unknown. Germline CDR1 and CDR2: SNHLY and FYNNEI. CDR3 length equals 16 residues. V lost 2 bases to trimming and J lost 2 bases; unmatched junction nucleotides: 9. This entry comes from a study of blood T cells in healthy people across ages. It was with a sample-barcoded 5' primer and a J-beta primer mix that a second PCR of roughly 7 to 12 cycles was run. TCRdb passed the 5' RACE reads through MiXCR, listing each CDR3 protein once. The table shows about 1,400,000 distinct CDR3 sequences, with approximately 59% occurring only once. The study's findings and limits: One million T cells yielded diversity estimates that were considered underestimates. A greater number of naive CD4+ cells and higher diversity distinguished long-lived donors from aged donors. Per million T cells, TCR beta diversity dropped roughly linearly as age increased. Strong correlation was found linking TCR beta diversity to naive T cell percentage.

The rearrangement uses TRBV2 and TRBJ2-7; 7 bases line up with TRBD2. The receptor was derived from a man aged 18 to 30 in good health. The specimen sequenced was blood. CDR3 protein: CASSESGREGTYEQYF. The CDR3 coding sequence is TGTGCCAGCAGTGAATCTGGCAGGGAGGGCACCTACGAGCAGTACTTC.